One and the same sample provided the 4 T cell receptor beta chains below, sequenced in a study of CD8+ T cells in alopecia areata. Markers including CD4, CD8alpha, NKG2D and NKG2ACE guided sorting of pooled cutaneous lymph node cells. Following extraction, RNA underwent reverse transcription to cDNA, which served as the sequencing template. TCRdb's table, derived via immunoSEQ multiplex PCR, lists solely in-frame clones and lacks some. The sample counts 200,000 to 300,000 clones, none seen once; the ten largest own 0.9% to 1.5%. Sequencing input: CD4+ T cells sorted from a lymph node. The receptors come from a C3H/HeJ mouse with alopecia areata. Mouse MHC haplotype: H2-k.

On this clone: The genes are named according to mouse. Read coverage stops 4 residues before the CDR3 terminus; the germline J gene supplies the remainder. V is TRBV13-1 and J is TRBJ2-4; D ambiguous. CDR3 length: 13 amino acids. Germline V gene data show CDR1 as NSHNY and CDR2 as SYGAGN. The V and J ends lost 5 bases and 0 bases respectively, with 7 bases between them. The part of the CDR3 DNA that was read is TGTGCCAGCAGCCAGGATAGTCAAAAC. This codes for CASSQDSQN. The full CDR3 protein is CASSQDSQNTLYF.

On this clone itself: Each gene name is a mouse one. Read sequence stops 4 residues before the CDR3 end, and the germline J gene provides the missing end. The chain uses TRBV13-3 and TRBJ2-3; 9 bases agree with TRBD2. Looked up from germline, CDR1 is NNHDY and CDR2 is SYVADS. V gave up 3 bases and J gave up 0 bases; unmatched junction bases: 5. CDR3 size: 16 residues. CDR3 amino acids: CASSGRLGASAETLYF. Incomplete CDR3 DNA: TGTGCCAGCAGTGGCAGACTGGGGGCTAGTGCAGAA.

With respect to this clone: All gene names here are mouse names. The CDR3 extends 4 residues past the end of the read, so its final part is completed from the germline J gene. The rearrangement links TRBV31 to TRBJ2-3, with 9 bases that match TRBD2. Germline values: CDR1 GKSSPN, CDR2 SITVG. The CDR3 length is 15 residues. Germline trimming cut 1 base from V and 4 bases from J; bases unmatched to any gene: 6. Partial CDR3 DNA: TGTGCCTGGAGTCGGGTGGGGGGGCTGTCAGAA. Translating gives CAWSRVGGLSE. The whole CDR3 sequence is CAWSRVGGLSETLYF.

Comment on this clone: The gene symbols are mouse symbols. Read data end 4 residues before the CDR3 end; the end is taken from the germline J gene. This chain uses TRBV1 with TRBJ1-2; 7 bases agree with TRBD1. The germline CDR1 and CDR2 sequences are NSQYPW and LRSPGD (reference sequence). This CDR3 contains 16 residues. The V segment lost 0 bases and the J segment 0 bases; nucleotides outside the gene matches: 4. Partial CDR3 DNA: TGCACCTGCAGTGCAGATTACAGGGGCGCAAACTCC. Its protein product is CTCSADYRGANS. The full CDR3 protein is CTCSADYRGANSDYTF. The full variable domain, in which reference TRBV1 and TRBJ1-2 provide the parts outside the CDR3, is VTLLEQNPRWRLVPRGQAVNLRCILKNSQYPWMSWYQQDLQKQLQWLFTLRSPGDKEVKSLPGADYLATRVTDTELRLQVANMSQGRTLYCTCSADYRGANSDYTFGSGTRLLVI.